What follows are 16 T cell receptor beta chains derived from one specimen sequenced in a study of T cell repertoires in cytomegalovirus infection. MiXCR, run by TCRdb on the reads, gives a single entry per CDR3 protein. Of about 400,000 distinct CDR3 sequences in the sample, around 18% were seen once. What was sequenced was PBMCs. The receptors originated from a human donor in good health (CMV status not recorded). Some clones in this sample may be carry-over from other donors' samples.

The J gene is TRBJ1-2, the V gene TRBV7-9; weak D call: TRBD1 (6 bases). V gave up 1 base and J gave up 10 bases, with 13 bases separating them. Germline CDR1 is SEHNR and CDR2 is FQNEAQ (reference sequence). The CDR3 has 13 amino acids. The CDR3 DNA sequence: TGTGCCAGCAGCTTAGGAGCAGGGGAGGTCTACACCTTC. This translates into CASSLGAGEVYTF.

The chain uses TRBV27 and TRBJ1-1, with D unclear. V lost 6 bases, J lost 4 bases, and 15 bases lay in between. Germline CDR1 and CDR2: MNHEY and SMNVEV (reference sequence). CDR3 length: 14 amino acids. The chain's CDR3 is CASRTLAPGTEAFF. CDR3 nucleotides: TGTGCCAGCAGGACCCTGGCTCCGGGCACTGAAGCTTTCTTT.

V and J are TRBV7-2 and TRBJ1-3; 7 bases align to TRBD1. Germline V gene data show CDR1 as SGHTA and CDR2 as FQGNSA. V lost 4 bases to trimming and J lost 9 bases; unmatched junction nucleotides: 9. The CDR3 contains 14 residues. The CDR3 here is CASSSRVTGSTIYF. DNA of the CDR3: TGTGCCAGCAGCTCGAGGGTGACAGGGTCCACCATATATTTT.

There are a few counts of this clonotype. The genes are TRBV7-6 and TRBJ2-7; D is unclear. This CDR3 region has 16 residues. Trimming pared 3 bases from V and 0 bases from J, leaving 15 bases between. CDR1 is SGHVS, CDR2 FNYEAQ, per germline. The CDR3 DNA reads as TGTGCCAGCAGCTTTTTGCCGGCTAAGAGCTCCTACGAGCAGTACGTC. The encoded protein is CASSFLPAKSSYEQYV.

The J gene is TRBJ1-5, the V gene TRBV28; D is unresolved. V lost 8 bases, J lost 4 bases, and 3 bases lay in between. The V gene's germline CDR1 is MDHEN and CDR2 SYDVKM. The CDR3 consists of 10 residues. DNA for the CDR3: TGTGCCAGCGGTAATCAGCCCCAGCATTTT. This translates into CASGNQPQHF.

The table lists this clonotype with many counts. V and J are TRBV7-2 and TRBJ2-5; possibly TRBD2 for D (5 bases). CDR3 length: 14 amino acids. V was shortened by 5 bases and J by 5 bases, with 15 bases between the two germline ends. Germline assignment: CDR1 SGHTA and CDR2 FQGNSA. The CDR3 nucleotides read TGTGCCAGCAGCCCAAAGCCGGGCGGGGAGACCCAGTACTTC. Residues: CASSPKPGGETQYF.

This chain uses TRBV11-2 with TRBJ2-7, with D uncertain. Germline V CDR1 and CDR2: SGHAT, FQNNGV. This CDR3 region has 12 residues. Trimming removed 4 bases at V and 9 bases at J, with 13 bases between. In nucleotides, the CDR3 is TGTGCCAGCAGCTACCGCGAAGGCGGGCAGTACTTC. The encoded protein is CASSYREGGQYF.

V usage is TRBV29-1 and J usage is TRBJ2-7; D is uncertain. Germline V gene data show CDR1 as SQVTM and CDR2 as ANQGSEA. CDR3 length: 11 residues. Trimming pared 7 bases from V and 3 bases from J, leaving 10 bases between. The CDR3 DNA reads TGCAGCGCATTGGAAGACTACGAGCAGTACTTC. This gives the protein CSALEDYEQYF.

This chain links TRBV7-9 with TRBJ1-2; D is unclear. The CDR3 sequence is 14 residues long. Trimming removed 2 bases from V and 8 bases from J, with 15 bases in between. The germline V gene has CDR1 SEHNR and CDR2 FQNEAQ (reference sequence). The CDR3 DNA reads as TGTGCCAGCAGCTTATCCGGAGGCAGTCGGGGCTACACCTTC. Protein product: CASSLSGGSRGYTF. Together with reference TRBV7-9 and TRBJ1-2, the CDR3 gives the full variable domain: DTGVSQNPRHKITKRGQNVTFRCDPISEHNRLYWYRQTLGQGPEFLTYFQNEAQLEKSRLLSDRFSAERPKGSFSTLEIQRTEQGDSAMYLCASSLSGGSRGYTFGSGTRLTVV.

The sample holds a few counts of this clonotype. The CDR3 sequence: CAISGRLELEQYF. The CDR3 DNA reads as TGTGCCATCAGTGGGCGACTGGAGCTCGAGCAGTACTTC. V is TRBV10-3 and J is TRBJ2-7; D is uncertain. V lost 4 bases to trimming and J lost 6 bases, with 13 bases between them. This CDR3 has 13 amino acids. In germline, CDR1 is ENHRY, CDR2 SYGVKD.

This clonotype was observed at least ten times. This rearrangement joins TRBV28 to TRBJ2-2; D ambiguous. V was clipped by 6 bases and J by 0 bases, with 11 bases between them. Germline-derived CDR1 and CDR2 are MDHEN and SYDVKM. This CDR3 contains 15 residues. The CDR3 sequence is CASRPPTSNTGELFF. In DNA form, the CDR3 reads TGTGCCAGCAGGCCCCCCACCTCGAACACCGGGGAGCTGTTTTTT.

The rearrangement uses TRBV18 and TRBJ2-3; unclear D gene. This CDR3 contains 16 residues. V lost 2 bases and J 8 bases, leaving 20 bases between the germline ends. Germline V gene sequence: CDR1 KGHSH, CDR2 LQKENI. Written as DNA, the CDR3 is TGTGCCAGCTCACCAAGCTACGGATACTCCGATGGTACGCAGTATTTT. Residues: CASSPSYGYSDGTQYF.

The chain links TRBV10-3 to TRBJ1-6, with 9 bases identical to TRBD1. J was trimmed by 5 bases and V by 10 bases; bases with no gene match: 6. The length of the CDR3 is 14 residues. CDR1 is ENHRY and CDR2 is SYGVKD in the germline V gene. In DNA, the CDR3 is TGTGCCACCTGGACAGGGGCGAATAATTCACCCCTCCACTTT. The encoded protein is CATWTGANNSPLHF.

This clonotype was observed many times. The CDR3 region has the DNA TGTGCCAGCAGCTCTAGGGTAGGGGGGAATGAGCAGTTCTTC. Amino acid sequence: CASSSRVGGNEQFF. The V call is TRBV7-8, the J call TRBJ2-1; D may be TRBD1 or TRBD2 (6 bases each). The CDR3 length is 14 residues. V lost 4 bases to trimming and J lost 7 bases, with 14 bases between them. CDR1 and CDR2 (germline): SGHVS, FQNEAQ.

The V and J genes are TRBV25-1 and TRBJ2-1; TRBD2 might be the D (5 bases). This CDR3 comprises 11 residues. Germline lookup yields CDR1 MGHDK and CDR2 SYGVNS. The germline V and J ends were trimmed by 6 bases and 9 bases, with 9 bases remaining between them. The CDR3 DNA reads as TGTGCCAGCAGAAACGGGGTTGAGCAGTTCTTC. Translated: CASRNGVEQFF.

The chain links TRBV20-1 to TRBJ2-7; D is possibly TRBD1 (5 bases). Germline CDR1 and CDR2: DFQATT and SNEGSKA (reference sequence). The CDR3 runs 13 residues. V lost 4 bases to trimming and J lost 2 bases, with 12 bases between them. The CDR3 bases are TGCAGTGCTATCCCGACAGCTACCTACGAGCAGTACTTC. Translated, it gives CSAIPTATYEQYF.